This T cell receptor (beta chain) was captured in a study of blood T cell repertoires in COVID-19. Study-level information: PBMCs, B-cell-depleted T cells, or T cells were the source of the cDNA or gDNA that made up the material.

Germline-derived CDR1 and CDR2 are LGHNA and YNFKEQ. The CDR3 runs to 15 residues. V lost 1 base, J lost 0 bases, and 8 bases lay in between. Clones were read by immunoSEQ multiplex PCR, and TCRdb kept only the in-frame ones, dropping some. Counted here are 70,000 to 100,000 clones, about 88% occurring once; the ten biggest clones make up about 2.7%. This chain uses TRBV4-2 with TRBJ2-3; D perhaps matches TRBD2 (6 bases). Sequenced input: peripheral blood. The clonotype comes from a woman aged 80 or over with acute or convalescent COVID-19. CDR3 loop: CASSQVGGSTDTQYF. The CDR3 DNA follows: TGTGCCAGCAGCCAAGTAGGAGGGAGCACAGATACGCAGTATTTT.